The clone carrying this T cell receptor (beta chain) is medium-sized within its sample. The sample belongs to a study of immune heterogeneity within non-small cell lung tumors. The authors amplified TCR beta CDR3 by multiplex PCR with 32 V and 13 J primers. TCRdb redid the calling of the multiplex PCR reads with MiXCR, one entry per CDR3 protein. The sample carries about 16,000 distinct CDR3 sequences, about 31% recorded once. Bulk tumor gDNA, roughly 600 ng per sample, served as the TCR template. Taken during surgery, several biopsies per primary tumor were spaced as far apart as possible within the tumor mass. Their non-small cell lung cancer was newly diagnosed and untreated, and the patients underwent curative surgery. Sequenced: lung tumor tissue. This TCR derives from a woman aged 50 to 60 with non-small cell lung cancer.

In DNA, the CDR3 is TGTGCCAGCAGTTTATCGATAGGGCGGATCTACGAGCAGTACTTC. Residues: CASSLSIGRIYEQYF. The chain employs TRBV27 and TRBJ2-7; D gene unclear. Trimming removed 0 bases from V and 3 bases from J, with 12 bases in between. Germline V lookup: CDR1 MNHEY, CDR2 SMNVEV (reference sequence). This CDR3 has 15 amino acids.